This T cell receptor (beta chain) derives from a study of regulatory T cells in long-lasting Graves disease. Combining iRepertoire HTBI primers with Arm-PCR of CDR3 regions, the authors built TCR beta libraries. TCRdb recomputed calls from the multiplex PCR reads with MiXCR, one row per CDR3 protein. This sample carries 700,000 or so distinct CDR3 sequences, approximately 29% of them seen once, and the ten largest clones take 40% to 55%. CDR1 is DFQATT, CDR2 SNEGSKA, per germline (reference sequence). This CDR3 region has 13 residues. Trimming stripped 3 bases from V and 2 bases from J, with 11 bases between. Time point meaning: persistent/refractory GD, antithyroid drugs over 5 years with positive TRAb. RNA extracted from PBMCs served as the sequencing template. This clonotype was recorded a few times.

This chain connects TRBV20-1 to TRBJ2-7, with D possibly TRBD1 on 5 matching bases. Sequences were derived from peripheral blood mononuclear cells (PBMCs), sampled when the disease was refractory, from a patient treated with antithyroid drugs. The sequence came from a female donor with Graves disease. The DNA of the CDR3 is TGCAGTGCTAGTGACGACAGTGCCTACGAGCAGTACTTC. Translating gives CSASDDSAYEQYF.